The 23 T cell receptor beta chains presented below share a single source sample, sequenced in a study of cytomegalovirus exposure and HLA in healthy donors. Primers: 60 Vbeta forward and 13 Jbeta reverse. The assay was immunoSEQ multiplex PCR, and TCRdb's table has in-frame clones only and misses some. The repertoire holds approximately 100,000 clones, with about 75% as singletons. Input material: PBMCs. These receptors were taken from a male donor in good health and CMV-seropositive.

V gene TRBV19 combines with J gene TRBJ2-4; 12 nucleotides line up with TRBD1. CDR1 is LNHDA and CDR2 is SQIVND in the germline V gene (reference sequence). The CDR3 totals 19 residues. V trimming: 5 bases; J trimming: 3 bases; junction bases outside the gene matches: 14. The CDR3 region is CASSSKNSGQGANKNIQYF. As DNA, the CDR3 is TGTGCCAGTAGTTCTAAAAACTCGGGACAGGGGGCGAACAAAAACATTCAGTACTTC.

The chain is built from TRBV28 and TRBJ1-1; 9 bases align to TRBD1. CDR1 and CDR2 from the germline V gene are MDHEN and SYDVKM. The CDR3 sequence is 15 residues long. J was trimmed by 7 bases and V by 5 bases; bases with no gene match: 11. Here the CDR3 DNA reads TGTGCCAGCAGTGGATCCGGGACAGGGTCGATTGAAGCTTTCTTT. Residues: CASSGSGTGSIEAFF.

V and J are TRBV28 and TRBJ2-3, with TRBD1 matching over 7 bases. There are 14 residues in the CDR3. The germline V gene has CDR1 MDHEN and CDR2 SYDVKM. After removal of 5 bases from V and 4 bases from J, the junction contained 6 bases not matched to a gene. CDR3 in DNA: TGTGCCAGCAGTCCGGCAGGGGGTGCAGATACGCAGTATTTT. Protein sequence: CASSPAGGADTQYF.

The chain couples TRBV5-1 to TRBJ2-2, with TRBD1 matching over 9 bases. Germline loops: CDR1 SGHRS, CDR2 YFSETQ. This CDR3 has 16 residues. V dropped 5 bases and J dropped 6; count of bases not matched to a gene: 11. The CDR3 region is CASSSQGQGIPGELFF. CDR3 coding DNA: TGCGCCAGCAGTTCGCAGGGACAGGGAATCCCCGGGGAGCTGTTTTTT.

The rearrangement uses TRBV28 and TRBJ2-7, with D perhaps matching TRBD2 (6 bases). The V gene's germline CDR1 is MDHEN and CDR2 SYDVKM. The CDR3 totals 14 residues. Between the trimmed V and J ends, which lost 4 bases and 2 bases, there was a span of 12 bases. The CDR3 nucleotides are TGTGCCAGCAGTTCCCGGGACTTTACCTACGAGCAGTACTTC. Translation: CASSSRDFTYEQYF.

The chain couples TRBV4-1 to TRBJ2-3, with 11 bases identical to TRBD2. Germline assignment: CDR1 MGHRA and CDR2 YSYEKL. V lost 3 bases to trimming and J lost 6 bases; unmatched junction nucleotides: 23. The length of the CDR3 is 21 residues. This chain's CDR3 is CASSQASSDSGGAGNWDTQYF. The CDR3 bases are TGCGCCAGCAGCCAGGCATCGTCGGATAGCGGGGGGGCCGGCAATTGGGATACGCAGTATTTT.

The sample holds a few counts of this clone. The chain joins TRBV28 to TRBJ1-4, with D possibly matching TRBD1 (5 bases). The ends were cut back, 2 bases at V and 6 bases at J, with 10 bases in the middle. The germline V gene has CDR1 MDHEN and CDR2 SYDVKM. This CDR3 has 14 amino acids. The CDR3 DNA follows: TGTGCCAGCAGTTTAGGAGGGGCCGATGAAAAACTGTTTTTT. Translation gives CASSLGGADEKLFF. The variable domain in full, completed from reference TRBV28 and TRBJ1-4, reads DVKVTQSSRYLVKRTGEKVFLECVQDMDHENMFWYRQDPGLGLRLIYFSYDVKMKEKGDIPEGYSVSREKKERFSLILESASTNQTSMYLCASSLGGADEKLFFGSGTQLSVL.

The chain carries TRBV30 and TRBJ2-1, with TRBD2 matching 12 bases. Germline trimming cut 5 bases from V and 4 bases from J; bases unmatched to any gene: 3. This CDR3 region has 14 residues. From germline, CDR1 is GTSNPN and CDR2 SVGIG (reference sequence). The chain's CDR3 is CAWAGLAGYNEQFF. The CDR3 DNA reads as TGTGCCTGGGCGGGACTAGCGGGTTACAATGAGCAGTTCTTC.

V usage is TRBV7-7 and J usage is TRBJ2-5; TRBD2 might be the D (5 bases). V lost 3 bases and J lost 2, with 7 bases in between. This CDR3 region has 13 residues. CDR1 and CDR2 from the germline V gene are SSHAT and FNYEAQ (reference sequence). CDR3 region: CASSFSGQETQYF. The CDR3 region has the DNA TGTGCCAGCAGCTTCTCGGGGCAAGAGACCCAGTACTTC.

This clone showed up just a few times. The chain recombines TRBV18 with TRBJ1-5; 9 nucleotides align to TRBD1. Trimming took 6 bases from V and 3 from J; bases not matched to a gene: 6. The CDR3 runs 15 residues. Per the germline V gene, CDR1 is KGHSH and CDR2 is LQKENI. In DNA, the CDR3 is TGTGCCAGCTCTCGGGGACAGGGCTACAATCAGCCCCAGCATTTT. It codes for CASSRGQGYNQPQHF. Complete variable domain (other parts from reference TRBV18 and TRBJ1-5): NAGVMQNPRHLVRRRGQEARLRCSPMKGHSHVYWYRQLPEEGLKFMVYLQKENIIDESGMPKERFSAEFPKEGPSILRIQQVVRGDSAAYFCASSRGQGYNQPQHFGDGTRLSIL.

CDR3 residues: CASSYERRNTEAFF. CDR3 in DNA: TGTGCCAGCAGTTACGAGCGTCGGAACACTGAAGCTTTCTTT. J is TRBJ1-1 and V is TRBV6-6; D gene uncertain. This CDR3 has 14 amino acids. Trimming took 2 bases from V and 1 from J, leaving 8 bases between them. Looked up from germline, CDR1 is MNHNY and CDR2 is SVGAGI (reference sequence).

This sequence joins TRBV30 and TRBJ2-1, with 7 bases matching TRBD2. Germline assignment: CDR1 GTSNPN and CDR2 SVGIG (reference sequence). V lost 2 bases to trimming and J lost 9 bases; unmatched junction nucleotides: 4. This CDR3 is built from 12 residues. This chain's CDR3 is CAWSIIAGEQFF. CDR3 nucleotides: TGTGCCTGGAGTATAATAGCGGGTGAGCAGTTCTTC.

The chain links TRBV7-9 to TRBJ2-6; unclear D gene. This CDR3 has 15 residues. Germline CDR1 and CDR2: SEHNR and FQNEAQ (reference sequence). Between the trimmed V and J ends, which lost 0 bases and 5 bases, there was a span of 8 bases. CDR3 bases: TGTGCCAGCAGCTTAGCCGGTGCTCGGGCCAACGTCCTGACTTTC. This translates into CASSLAGARANVLTF.

This chain links TRBV6-5 with TRBJ1-1; D is ambiguous. CDR1 MNHEY and CDR2 SVGAGI come from the germline V gene. This CDR3 spans 14 amino acids. V dropped 0 bases and J dropped 0 bases, with 5 bases sitting between them. The CDR3 region has the DNA TGTGCCAGCAGTTACTCCCGGGTGAACACTGAAGCTTTCTTT. Translating it yields CASSYSRVNTEAFF.

The genes are TRBV19 and TRBJ1-2, with 11 bases aligning to TRBD1. CDR3 length: 15 amino acids. Germline lookup yields CDR1 LNHDA and CDR2 SQIVND (reference sequence). V trimming: 4 bases; J trimming: 3 bases; junction bases outside the gene matches: 4. CDR3 loop: CASSTGTGGHYGYTF. The CDR3 DNA reads TGTGCCAGTAGTACCGGGACAGGGGGGCACTATGGCTACACCTTC.

The chain uses TRBV29-1 and TRBJ1-1; the match to TRBD1 covers 7 bases. Germline-derived CDR1 and CDR2 are SQVTM and ANQGSEA. This CDR3 spans 13 amino acids. The V segment lost 7 bases and the J segment 0 bases; nucleotides outside the gene matches: 5. The CDR3 reads CSAVTGMNTEAFF. DNA of the CDR3: TGCAGCGCAGTGACAGGGATGAACACTGAAGCTTTCTTT.

The chain recombines TRBV7-9 with TRBJ2-7; possible D gene TRBD2, 5 bases. This CDR3 has 15 amino acids. Germline V gene lookup returns CDR1 SEHNR and CDR2 FQNEAQ (reference sequence). V was clipped by 4 bases and J by 4 bases, with 17 bases between them. Here the CDR3 reads CASSSTRGLFYEQYF. As DNA, the CDR3 is TGTGCCAGCAGCTCTACCCGAGGGTTGTTTTACGAGCAGTACTTC.

Remarks on this clone: The junction departs from the called germline gene at one end, perhaps through a read error. The chain carries TRBV2 and TRBJ1-2; 8 positions agree with TRBD1. The CDR3 is made up of 15 amino acids. The germline V gene has CDR1 SNHLY and CDR2 FYNNEI. CDR3 loop: CASSERQGIVYGYPF. The DNA of the CDR3 is TGTGCCAGCAGTGAACGACAGGGGATTGTCTATGGCTACCCCTTC.

The V gene is TRBV19, the J gene TRBJ2-1, with TRBD2 matching 11 bases. Per germline, CDR1 LNHDA and CDR2 SQIVND (reference sequence). Trimming cost V 1 base and J 7 bases; bases outside gene matches: 6. The CDR3 consists of 16 residues. The CDR3 sequence is CASSIVAGGSVNEQFF. The CDR3 coding sequence is TGTGCCAGTAGTATAGTAGCGGGAGGGAGTGTGAATGAGCAGTTCTTC.

This chain joins TRBV28 and TRBJ1-5; 7 bases fit TRBD1. The CDR3 extends over 17 amino acids. Trimming at V came to 4 bases and at J to 2 bases, leaving 11 bases not matched to a gene. Per the germline V gene, CDR1 is MDHEN and CDR2 is SYDVKM. CDR3 sequence: CASSWPPTGSGNQPQHF. As DNA, the CDR3 is TGTGCCAGCAGTTGGCCACCGACAGGGAGCGGCAATCAGCCCCAGCATTTT.

This clone showed up just a few times. This chain joins TRBV29-1 and TRBJ1-2; tentative D call: TRBD1 (5 bases). Germline assignment: CDR1 SQVTM and CDR2 ANQGSEA. CDR3 length: 14 residues. Between the trimmed V and J ends, which lost 4 bases and 2 bases, there was a span of 14 bases. The CDR3 loop reads CSVGDGRTNYGYTF. CDR3 nucleotide sequence: TGCAGCGTTGGGGATGGGCGGACAAACTATGGCTACACCTTC.

The V call is TRBV21-1, the J call TRBJ2-2; TRBD2, the D gene given by the table, was not confirmed from the DNA. TRBV21-1 is marked as a pseudogene. The CDR3 is 18 residues long. In nucleotides, the CDR3 is TGTGCCAGCAGCAAACGAGGGTCGGGGGAGCGAAACACCGGGGAGCTGTTTTTT. It translates to CASSKRGSGERNTGELFF.

This clone came up once. The V gene is TRBV18, the J gene TRBJ2-2, with 11 bases identical to TRBD1. V shed 5 bases and J 3 bases; nucleotides not matched to a gene: 5. Germline CDR1 reads KGHSH; CDR2 reads LQKENI. This CDR3 is 16 amino acids long. The CDR3 loop is CASSTWTGGDTGELFF. The CDR3, as DNA: TGTGCCAGCTCAACATGGACAGGGGGCGACACCGGGGAGCTGTTTTTT.